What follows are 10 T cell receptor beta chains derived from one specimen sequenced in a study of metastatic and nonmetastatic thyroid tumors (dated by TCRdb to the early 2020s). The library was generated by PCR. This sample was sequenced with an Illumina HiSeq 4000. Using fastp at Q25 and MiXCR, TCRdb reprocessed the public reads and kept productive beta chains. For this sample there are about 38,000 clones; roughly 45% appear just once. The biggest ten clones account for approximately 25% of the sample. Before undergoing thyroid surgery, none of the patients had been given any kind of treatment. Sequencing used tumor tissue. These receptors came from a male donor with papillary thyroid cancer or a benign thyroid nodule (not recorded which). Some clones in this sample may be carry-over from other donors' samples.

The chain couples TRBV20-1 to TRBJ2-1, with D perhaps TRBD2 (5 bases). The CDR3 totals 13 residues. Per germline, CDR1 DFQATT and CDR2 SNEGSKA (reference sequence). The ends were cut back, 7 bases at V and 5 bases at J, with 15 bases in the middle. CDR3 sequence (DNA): TGCAGTGTCGAGCGGTGGGAAAACAATGAGCAGTTCTTC. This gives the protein CSVERWENNEQFF.

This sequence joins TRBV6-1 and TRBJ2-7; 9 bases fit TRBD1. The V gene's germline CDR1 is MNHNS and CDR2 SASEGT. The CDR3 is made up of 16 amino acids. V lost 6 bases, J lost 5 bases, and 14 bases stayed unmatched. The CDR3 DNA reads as TGTGCCAGCAGCTTTGGGGTTGGGACAGGGTTCGACGAGCAGTACTTC. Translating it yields CASSFGVGTGFDEQYF.

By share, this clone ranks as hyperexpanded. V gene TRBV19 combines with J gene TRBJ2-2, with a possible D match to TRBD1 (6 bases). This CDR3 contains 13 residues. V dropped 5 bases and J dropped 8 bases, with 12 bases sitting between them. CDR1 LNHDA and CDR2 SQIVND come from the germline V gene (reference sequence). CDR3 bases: TGTGCCAGTAGTCAGGGGACGTCGGGGGAGCTGTTTTTT. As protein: CASSQGTSGELFF.

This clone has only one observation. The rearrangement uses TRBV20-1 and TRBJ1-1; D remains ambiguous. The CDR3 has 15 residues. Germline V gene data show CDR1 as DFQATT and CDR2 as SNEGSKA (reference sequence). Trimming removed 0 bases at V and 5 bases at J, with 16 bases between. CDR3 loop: CSARDAGGVKTEAFF. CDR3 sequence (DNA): TGCAGTGCTAGAGACGCTGGAGGAGTTAAGACTGAAGCTTTCTTT.

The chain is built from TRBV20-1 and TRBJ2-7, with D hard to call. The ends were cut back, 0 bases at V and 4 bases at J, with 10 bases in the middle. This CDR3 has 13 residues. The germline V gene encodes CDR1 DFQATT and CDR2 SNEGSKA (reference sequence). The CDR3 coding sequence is TGCAGTGCTAGAGATCAGACCGTGTACGAGCAGTACTTC. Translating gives CSARDQTVYEQYF.

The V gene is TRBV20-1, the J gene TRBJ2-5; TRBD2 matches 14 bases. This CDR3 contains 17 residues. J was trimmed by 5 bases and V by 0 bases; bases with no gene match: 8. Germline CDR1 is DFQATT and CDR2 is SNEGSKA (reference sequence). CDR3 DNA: TGCAGTGCTAGAGACCCTGGACTAGCGGGAGGTTGGGAGACCCAGTACTTC. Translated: CSARDPGLAGGWETQYF.

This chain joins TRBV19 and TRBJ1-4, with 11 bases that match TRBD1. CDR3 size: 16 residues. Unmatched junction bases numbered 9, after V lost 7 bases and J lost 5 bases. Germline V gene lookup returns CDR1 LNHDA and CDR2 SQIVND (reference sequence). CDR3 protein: CASMDRGRRRNEKLFF. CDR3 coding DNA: TGTGCCAGTATGGACAGGGGGCGGAGGAGGAATGAAAAACTGTTTTTT.

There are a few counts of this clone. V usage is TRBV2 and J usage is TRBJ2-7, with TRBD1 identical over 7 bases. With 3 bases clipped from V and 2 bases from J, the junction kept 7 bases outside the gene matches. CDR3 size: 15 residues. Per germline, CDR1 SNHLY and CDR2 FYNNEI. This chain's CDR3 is CASSDLFQGAYEQYF. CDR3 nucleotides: TGTGCCAGCAGTGATCTTTTCCAGGGGGCCTACGAGCAGTACTTC.

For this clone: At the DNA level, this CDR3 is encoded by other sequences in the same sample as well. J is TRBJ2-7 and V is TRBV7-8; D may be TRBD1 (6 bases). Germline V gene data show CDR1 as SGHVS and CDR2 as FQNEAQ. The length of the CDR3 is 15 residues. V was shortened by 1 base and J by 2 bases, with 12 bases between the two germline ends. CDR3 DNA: TGTGCCAGCAGCTTAGAACAGGGTTCTACCTACGAGCAGTACTTC. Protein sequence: CASSLEQGSTYEQYF.

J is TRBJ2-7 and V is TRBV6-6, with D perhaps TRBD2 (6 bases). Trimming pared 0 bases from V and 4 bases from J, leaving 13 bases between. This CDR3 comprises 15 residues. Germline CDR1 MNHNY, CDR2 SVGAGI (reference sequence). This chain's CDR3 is CASSYSIGRAYEQYF. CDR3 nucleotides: TGTGCCAGCAGTTACTCGATCGGGAGAGCGTACGAGCAGTACTTC.